The rows below give T cell receptor beta chains drawn from one sample of a study of blood T cell repertoires in COVID-19. The data were produced by immunoSEQ multiplex PCR, yet TCRdb's version contains in-frame clones alone and is incomplete. The sample lists some 450,000 clones; roughly 90% were seen once. The sequencing input was peripheral blood. The receptors derive from a man aged 18 to 30 with COVID-19, enrolled during active disease. Both conserved end residues are trimmed from each CDR3.

V	CDR3
TRBV11-2	ASSLSLGTDTQY
TRBV4-2	ASSQDHPENSGNTIY
TRBV6-6	ASSYAGGVQPQH
TRBV19	ASSDRRTGELF
TRBV6-4	ASPAGGEQY
TRBV25-1	ASSGGRRTSGLLVEQF
TRBV2	ASLGQVNTEAF
TRBV5-5	ASSLDVSSGNTIY
TRBV7-7	ASSLSQGTEAF
TRBV4-2	ASSQEAVRGPDTQY
TRBV19	ASSLAGVVVGEQF
TRBV14	ASSQNPAGTEAF
TRBV19	ASRSTRGTKTEAF
TRBV9	ASSPQALDYEQY
TRBV5-8	ASRPQGRETQY
TRBV9	ASSVGASKDTSGNTIY
TRBV15	ATSSQEIYLGYSTDTQY
TRBV11-2	ASSLVLHIQY
TRBV15	ATSRGLVKGETQY
TRBV7-6	ASSSRGVAGVKETQY
TRBV5-1	ASSLMGGPNEKLF
TRBV4-1	ASSHAGTLGNTGELF
TRBV7-9	ASSWGQGATGELF
TRBV13	ASSQGGLRNQPQH
TRBV7-7	ASSLGGPGTGELF
TRBV5-1	ASRGQGLKIQETQY
TRBV3-1/TRBV3-2	ASSQREARETQY
TRBV27	ASSRSQRDWLNYGYT
TRBV6-5	ASSYRNEQY
TRBV5-4	ASSWGQGDTEAF
TRBV19	ASSAAGGLYEQY
TRBV9	ASSTGTGQSETQY
TRBV5-1	ASSLDLGAAGELF
TRBV23-1	ASSHGGGRANNEQF
TRBV6-5	ASGWGIPNEKLF
TRBV5-1	ASSVRTSHGEQY
TRBV21-1	ASSLSIQNTEAF
TRBV21-1	ASSPGQGLWSNQPQH
TRBV2	ASSRRPSGSNEQY
TRBV15	ATSRPRDRAHYEQY
TRBV30	ACRGQVYGYT